The TCR beta chain described here comes from a study of T-cell memory formation after mild COVID-19. This clonotype was picked up a small number of times. Its antigen is as yet unknown. A single record per CDR3 protein comes from TCRdb applying MiXCR to the 5' RACE reads. The sample carries about 49,000 distinct CDR3 sequences, 27% recorded once. Regarding the study as a whole: A second wave of clones peaked on day 37, and their SARS-CoV-2 specificity went unconfirmed.

The germline CDR1 and CDR2 sequences are LGHNA and YSLEER. V shed 0 bases and J shed 5 bases, with 13 bases lying between them. The CDR3 consists of 15 residues. The V gene is TRBV4-3, the J gene TRBJ2-5; D not certain. The sequenced sample consisted of PBMCs or a T cell subset sorted from them (not recorded which). The TCR sequence derives from a man between 18 and 29 years old who had mild COVID-19 (a few samples of this study predate the infection). Cell type and time point are not known. CDR3: CASSQDRAVGETQYF. As DNA, the CDR3 is TGCGCCAGCAGCCAAGATAGGGCGGTCGGGGAGACCCAGTACTTC.